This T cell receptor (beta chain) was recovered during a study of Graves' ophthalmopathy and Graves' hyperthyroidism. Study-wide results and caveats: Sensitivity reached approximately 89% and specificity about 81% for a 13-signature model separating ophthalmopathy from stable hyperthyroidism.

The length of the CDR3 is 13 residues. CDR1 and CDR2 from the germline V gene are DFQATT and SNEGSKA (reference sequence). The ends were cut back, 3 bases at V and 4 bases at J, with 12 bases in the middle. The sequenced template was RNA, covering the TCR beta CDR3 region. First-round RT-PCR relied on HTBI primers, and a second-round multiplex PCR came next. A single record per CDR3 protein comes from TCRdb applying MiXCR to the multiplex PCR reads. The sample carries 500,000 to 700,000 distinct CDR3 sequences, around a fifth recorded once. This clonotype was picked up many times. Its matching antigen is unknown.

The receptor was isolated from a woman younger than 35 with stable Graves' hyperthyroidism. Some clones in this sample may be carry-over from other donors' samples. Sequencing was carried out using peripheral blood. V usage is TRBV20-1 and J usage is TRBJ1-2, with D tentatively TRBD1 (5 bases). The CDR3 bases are TGCAGTGCTAGGGCCGACAGCGGCTATGGCTACACCTTC. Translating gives CSARADSGYGYTF.